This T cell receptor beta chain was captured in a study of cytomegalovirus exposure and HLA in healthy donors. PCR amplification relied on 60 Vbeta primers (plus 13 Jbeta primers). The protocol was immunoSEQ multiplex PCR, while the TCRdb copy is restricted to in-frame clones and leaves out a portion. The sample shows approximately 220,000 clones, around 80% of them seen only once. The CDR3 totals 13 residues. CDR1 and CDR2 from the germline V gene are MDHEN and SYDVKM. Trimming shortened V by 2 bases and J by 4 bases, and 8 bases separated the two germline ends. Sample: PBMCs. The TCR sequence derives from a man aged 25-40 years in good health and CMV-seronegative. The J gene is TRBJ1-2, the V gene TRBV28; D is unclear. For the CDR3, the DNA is TGTGCCAGCAGTTTAAACAGCATCTATGGCTACACCTTC. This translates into CASSLNSIYGYTF.